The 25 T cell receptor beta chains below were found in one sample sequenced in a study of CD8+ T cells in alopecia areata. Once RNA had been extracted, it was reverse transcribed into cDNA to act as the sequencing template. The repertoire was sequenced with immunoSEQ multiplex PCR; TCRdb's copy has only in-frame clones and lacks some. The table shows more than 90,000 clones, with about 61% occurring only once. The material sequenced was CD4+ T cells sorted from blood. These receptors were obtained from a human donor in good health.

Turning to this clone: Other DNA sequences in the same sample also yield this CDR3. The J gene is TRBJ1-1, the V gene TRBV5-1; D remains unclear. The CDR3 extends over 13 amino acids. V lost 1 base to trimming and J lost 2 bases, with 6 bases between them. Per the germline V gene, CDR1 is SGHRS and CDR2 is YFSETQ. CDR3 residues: CASSLTTNTEAFF. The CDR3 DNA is TGCGCCAGCAGCTTGACTACCAACACTGAAGCTTTCTTT.

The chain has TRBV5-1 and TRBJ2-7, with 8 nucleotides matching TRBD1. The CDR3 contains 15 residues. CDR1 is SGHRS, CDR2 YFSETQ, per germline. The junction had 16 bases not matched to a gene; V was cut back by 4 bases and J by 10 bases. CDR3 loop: CASSISGDRTPYQYF. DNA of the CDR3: TGCGCCAGCAGCATATCGGGGGACAGGACTCCTTACCAGTACTTC.

CDR3 sequence: CASSVQGYEQYF. The CDR3 DNA reads as TGTGCCAGCAGTGTTCAGGGCTACGAGCAGTACTTC. The gene calls are TRBV6-6 and TRBJ2-7; D is possibly TRBD1 (5 bases). The CDR3 length is 12 residues. V gave up 5 bases and J gave up 3 bases, with 8 bases separating them. CDR1 is MNHNY and CDR2 is SVGAGI in the germline V gene (reference sequence).

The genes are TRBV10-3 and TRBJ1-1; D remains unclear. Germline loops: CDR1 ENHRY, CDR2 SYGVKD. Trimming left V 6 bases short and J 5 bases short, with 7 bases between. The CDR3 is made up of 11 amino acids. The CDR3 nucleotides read TGTGCCATCAGCACCCAGACTGAAGCTTTCTTT. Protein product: CAISTQTEAFF.

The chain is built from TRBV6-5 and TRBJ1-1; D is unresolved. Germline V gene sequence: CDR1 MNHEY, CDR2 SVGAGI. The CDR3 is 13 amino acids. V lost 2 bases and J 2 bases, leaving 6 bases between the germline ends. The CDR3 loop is CASSYEVNTEAFF. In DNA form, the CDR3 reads TGTGCCAGCAGTTACGAGGTCAACACTGAAGCTTTCTTT.

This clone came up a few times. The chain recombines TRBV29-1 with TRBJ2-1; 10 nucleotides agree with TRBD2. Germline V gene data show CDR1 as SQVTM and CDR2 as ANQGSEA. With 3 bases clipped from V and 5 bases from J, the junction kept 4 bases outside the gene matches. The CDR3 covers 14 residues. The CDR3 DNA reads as TGCAGCGTTGAGACTAGCGGGCAAAACAATGAGCAGTTCTTC. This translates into CSVETSGQNNEQFF.

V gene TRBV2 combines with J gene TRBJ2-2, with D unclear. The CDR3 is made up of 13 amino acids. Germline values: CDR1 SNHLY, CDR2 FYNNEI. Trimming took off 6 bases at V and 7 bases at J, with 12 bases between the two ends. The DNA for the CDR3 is TGTGCCAGCAGCGTAACTGAACACGGGGAGCTGTTTTTT. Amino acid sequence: CASSVTEHGELFF.

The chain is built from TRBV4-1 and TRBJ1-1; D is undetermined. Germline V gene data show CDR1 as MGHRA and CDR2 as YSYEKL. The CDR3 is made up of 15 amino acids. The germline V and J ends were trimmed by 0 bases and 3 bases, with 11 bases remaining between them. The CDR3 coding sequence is TGCGCCAGCAGCCAAGAGGTGGCGGGCTACACTGAAGCTTTCTTT. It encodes CASSQEVAGYTEAFF.

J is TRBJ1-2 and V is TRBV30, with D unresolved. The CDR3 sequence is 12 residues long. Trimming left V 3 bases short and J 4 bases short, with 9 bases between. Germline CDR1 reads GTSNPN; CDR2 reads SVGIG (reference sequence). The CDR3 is CAWSDLGYGYTF. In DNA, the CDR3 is TGTGCCTGGAGCGACCTTGGCTATGGCTACACCTTC.

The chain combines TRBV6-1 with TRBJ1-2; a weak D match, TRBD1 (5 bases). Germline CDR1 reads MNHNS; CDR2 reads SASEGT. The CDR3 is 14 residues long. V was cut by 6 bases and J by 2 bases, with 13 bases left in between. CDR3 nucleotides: TGTGCCAGCAGCCAGGGCTCCGCAAACTATGGCTACACCTTC. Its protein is CASSQGSANYGYTF.

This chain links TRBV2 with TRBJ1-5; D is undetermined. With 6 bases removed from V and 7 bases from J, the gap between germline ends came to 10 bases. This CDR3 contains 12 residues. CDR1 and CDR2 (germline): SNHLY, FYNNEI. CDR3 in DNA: TGTGCCAGCAGCCTCACGGTGCAGCCCCAGCATTTT. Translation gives CASSLTVQPQHF. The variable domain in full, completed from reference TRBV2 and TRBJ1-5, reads EPEVTQTPSHQVTQMGQEVILRCVPISNHLYFYWYRQILGQKVEFLVSFYNNEISEKSEIFDDQFSVERPDGSNFTLKIRSTKLEDSAMYFCASSLTVQPQHFGDGTRLSIL.

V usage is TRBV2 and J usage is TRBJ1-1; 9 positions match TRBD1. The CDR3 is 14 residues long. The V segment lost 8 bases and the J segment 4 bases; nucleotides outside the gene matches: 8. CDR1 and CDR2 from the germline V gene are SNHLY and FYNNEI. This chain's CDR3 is CASQQGASITEAFF. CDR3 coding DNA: TGTGCCAGCCAACAGGGGGCTTCGATCACTGAAGCTTTCTTT.

CDR3 residues: CASADLRRGAEAFF. The CDR3 bases are TGCGCCAGCGCTGACCTCAGGCGGGGGGCTGAAGCTTTCTTT. This chain connects TRBV4-3 to TRBJ1-1, with a tentative D call TRBD1 (5 bases). From germline, CDR1 is LGHNA and CDR2 YSLEER. CDR3 size: 14 residues. Deletions cut 8 bases from V and 6 bases from J, with 19 bases between.

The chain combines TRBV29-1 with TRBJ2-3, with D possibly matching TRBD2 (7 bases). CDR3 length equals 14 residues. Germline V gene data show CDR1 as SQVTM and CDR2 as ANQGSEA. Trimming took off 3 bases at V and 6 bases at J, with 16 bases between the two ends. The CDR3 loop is CSVDPGGLGDTQYF. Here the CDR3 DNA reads TGCAGCGTTGACCCCGGGGGGCTAGGGGATACGCAGTATTTT.

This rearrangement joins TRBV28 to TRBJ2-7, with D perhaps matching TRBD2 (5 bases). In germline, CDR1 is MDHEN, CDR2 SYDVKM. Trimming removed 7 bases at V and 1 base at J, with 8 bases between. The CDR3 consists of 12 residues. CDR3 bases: TGTGCCAGCAATGGACTGTCCTACGAGCAGTACTTC. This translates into CASNGLSYEQYF.

The CDR3 DNA reads as TGTGCCAGCAGCCCATTGGGAAGGGGCCGCCAAGAGACCCAGTACTTC. It specifies CASSPLGRGRQETQYF. The chain is built from TRBV7-2 and TRBJ2-5, with TRBD1 as a possible D gene (5 bases). V was pared by 5 bases and J by 1 base, with 17 bases between. The CDR3 has 16 residues. Looked up from germline, CDR1 is SGHTA and CDR2 is FQGNSA.

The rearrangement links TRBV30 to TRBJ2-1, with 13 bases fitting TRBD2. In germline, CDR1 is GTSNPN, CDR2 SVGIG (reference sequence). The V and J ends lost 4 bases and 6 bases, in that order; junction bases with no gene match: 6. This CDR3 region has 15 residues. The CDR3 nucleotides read TGTGCCTGGACTTCGACTAGCGGGGGGCCCAATGAGCAGTTCTTC. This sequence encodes CAWTSTSGGPNEQFF.

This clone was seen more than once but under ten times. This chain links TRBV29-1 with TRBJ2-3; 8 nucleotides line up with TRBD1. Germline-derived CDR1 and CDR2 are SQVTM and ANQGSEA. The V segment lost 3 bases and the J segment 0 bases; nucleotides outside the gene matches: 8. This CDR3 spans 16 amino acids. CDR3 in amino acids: CSVDWTGSLSTDTQYF. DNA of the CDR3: TGCAGCGTTGACTGGACAGGGAGCCTTAGCACAGATACGCAGTATTTT.

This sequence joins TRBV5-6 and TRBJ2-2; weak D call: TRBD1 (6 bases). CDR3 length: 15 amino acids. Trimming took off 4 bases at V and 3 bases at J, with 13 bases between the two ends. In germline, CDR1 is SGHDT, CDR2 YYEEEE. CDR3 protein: CASSPGTRDTGELFF. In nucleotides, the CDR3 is TGTGCCAGCAGCCCCGGGACACGAGACACCGGGGAGCTGTTTTTT.

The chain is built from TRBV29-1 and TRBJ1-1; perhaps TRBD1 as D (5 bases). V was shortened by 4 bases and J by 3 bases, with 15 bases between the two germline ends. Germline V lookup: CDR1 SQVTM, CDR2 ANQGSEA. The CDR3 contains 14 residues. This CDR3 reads CSVGEGRMDTEAFF. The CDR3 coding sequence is TGCAGCGTTGGCGAGGGGCGGATGGACACTGAAGCTTTCTTT.

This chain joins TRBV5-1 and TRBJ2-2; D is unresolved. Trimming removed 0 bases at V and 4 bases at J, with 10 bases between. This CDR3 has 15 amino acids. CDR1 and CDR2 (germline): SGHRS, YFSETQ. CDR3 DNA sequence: TGCGCCAGCAGCTTGGGCGCCGCGAGCACCGGGGAGCTGTTTTTT. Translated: CASSLGAASTGELFF.

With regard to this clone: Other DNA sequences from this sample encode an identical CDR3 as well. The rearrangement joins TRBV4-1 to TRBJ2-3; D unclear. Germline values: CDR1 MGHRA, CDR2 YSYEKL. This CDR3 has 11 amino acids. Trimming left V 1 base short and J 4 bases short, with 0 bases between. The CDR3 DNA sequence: TGCGCCAGCAGCCAAGCAGATACGCAGTATTTT. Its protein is CASSQADTQYF.

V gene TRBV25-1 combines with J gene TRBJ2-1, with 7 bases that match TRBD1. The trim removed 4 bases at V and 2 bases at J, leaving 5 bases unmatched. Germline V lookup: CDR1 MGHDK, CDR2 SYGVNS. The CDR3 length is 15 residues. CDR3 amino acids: CASSANRGPYNEQFF. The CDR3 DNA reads TGTGCCAGCAGTGCAAACAGGGGTCCCTACAATGAGCAGTTCTTC.

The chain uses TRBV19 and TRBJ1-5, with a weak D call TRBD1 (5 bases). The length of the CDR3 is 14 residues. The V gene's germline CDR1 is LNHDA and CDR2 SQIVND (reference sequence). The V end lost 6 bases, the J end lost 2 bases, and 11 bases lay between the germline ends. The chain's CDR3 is CASRRGARNQPQHF. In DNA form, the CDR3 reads TGTGCCAGTAGACGAGGGGCCCGCAATCAGCCCCAGCATTTT.

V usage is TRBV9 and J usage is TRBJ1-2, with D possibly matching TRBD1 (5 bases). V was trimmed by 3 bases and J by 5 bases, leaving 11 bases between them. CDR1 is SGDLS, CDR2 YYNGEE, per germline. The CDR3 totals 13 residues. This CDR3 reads CASSGGDFYGYTF. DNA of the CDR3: TGTGCCAGCAGCGGAGGGGATTTTTATGGCTACACCTTC. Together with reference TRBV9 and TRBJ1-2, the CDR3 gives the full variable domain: DSGVTQTPKHLITATGQRVTLRCSPRSGDLSVYWYQQSLDQGLQFLIQYYNGEERAKGNILERFSAQQFPDLHSELNLSSLELGDSALYFCASSGGDFYGYTFGSGTRLTVV.